Below are 3 T cell receptor beta chains sequenced from a single sample in a study of graft-versus-host responses after intestinal transplantation (dated by TCRdb to about 2021). The protocol used for the library was the immunoSEQ multiplex PCR assay. What TCRdb holds here is the immuneACCESS table cut down to in-frame rearrangements. Part of the clones is not present; checked against another copy, under half of the missing clones reflect an unresolved V gene, and the others are unexplained. In this sample the table shows around 90,000 clones, about 95% of which occur a single time. Jointly, the top ten make up roughly 0.17% of the sample. According to the study, the label for this sample's time point signals: cells obtained before transplantation from donor or recipient. No antigen is known for these receptors. This material consisted of unstimulated CD4+ T cells sorted from spleen or lymph node cells, taken before transplant. Receptors originate from a human donor who was the organ donor for an intestinal transplant.

CDR3 in DNA: TGTGCCTGGAGTGTGAGGCAGGGATTCTACGAGCAGTACTTC. Encoded protein: CAWSVRQGFYEQYF. V is TRBV30 and J is TRBJ2-7; D possibly corresponds to TRBD1 (5 bases). The CDR3 is 14 residues long. Germline V gene lookup returns CDR1 GTSNPN and CDR2 SVGIG (reference sequence). V was shortened by 0 bases and J by 3 bases, with 12 bases between the two germline ends.

The V gene is TRBV15, the J gene TRBJ1-3, with D possibly matching TRBD1 (5 bases). Trimming took 0 bases from V and 10 from J, leaving 10 bases between them. The CDR3 loop spans 13 amino acids. Germline CDR1 and CDR2: LNHNV and YYDKDF (reference sequence). CDR3 sequence (DNA): TGTGCCACCAGCAGAGATTGGGGGGAAACCATATATTTT. Translated: CATSRDWGETIYF. The complete variable domain, with remaining parts taken from reference TRBV15 and TRBJ1-3, reads DAMVIQNPRYQVTQFGKPVTLSCSQTLNHNVMYWYQQKSSQAPKLLFHYYDKDFNNEADTPDNFQSRRPNTSFCFLDIRSPGLGDTAMYLCATSRDWGETIYFGEGSWLTVV.

This CDR3 is CSAGNEAFF. The DNA of the CDR3 is TGCAGCGCCGGGAATGAAGCTTTCTTT. The chain links TRBV29-1 to TRBJ1-1; no clear D. The germline CDR1 and CDR2 sequences are SQVTM and ANQGSEA. CDR3 size: 9 residues. Trimming removed 7 bases from V and 7 bases from J, with 7 bases in between.